This is a list of T cell receptor beta chains from one sample in a study of T cell changes during pregnancy in multiple sclerosis. Assay used: immunoSEQ multiplex PCR; TCRdb lists only in-frame clones, some missing. The sample includes roughly 55,000 clones, 80% to 95% of them seen just once. Material: CD4+ T cells from peripheral blood mononuclear cells, obtained after pregnancy. Receptor source: a female donor in good health, enrolled as a control in a pregnancy study. CDR3s include the opening cysteine and the closing phenylalanine or tryptophan. The order of the fields is clone size, D gene, J gene, V gene, CDR3 protein, CDR3 DNA. D genes are given only for firm matches. Clone size is shown for a subset of rows, as once, few, many or a class of expanded clone.

clone size: .
D gene: .
J gene: TRBJ1-4
V gene: TRBV5-4
CDR3 protein: CASSLDGSGEKLFF
CDR3 DNA: TGTGCCAGCAGCTTGGACGGGTCCGGTGAAAAACTGTTTTTT

clone size: .
D gene: .
J gene: TRBJ1-3
V gene: TRBV18
CDR3 protein: CASSPGQGNTIYF
CDR3 DNA: TGTGCCAGCTCACCAGGGCAGGGAAACACCATATATTTT

clone size: once
D gene: .
J gene: TRBJ1-1
V gene: TRBV19
CDR3 protein: CASSMGRVRAEAFF
CDR3 DNA: TGTGCCAGTAGTATGGGCAGGGTTCGAGCTGAAGCTTTCTTT

clone size: .
D gene: TRBD1
J gene: TRBJ1-1
V gene: TRBV10-3
CDR3 protein: CAISRRGDRVGGLDTEAFF
CDR3 DNA: TGTGCCATCAGCAGACGTGGGGACAGGGTAGGGGGGTTGGACACTGAAGCTTTCTTT

clone size: once
D gene: .
J gene: TRBJ1-5
V gene: TRBV15
CDR3 protein: CATSRYPYGQNQPQHF
CDR3 DNA: TGTGCCACCAGCAGGTACCCCTACGGACAGAATCAGCCCCAGCATTTT

clone size: .
D gene: TRBD1
J gene: TRBJ1-1
V gene: TRBV18
CDR3 protein: CASSQDRAEAFF
CDR3 DNA: TGTGCCAGCTCACAGGACAGGGCTGAAGCTTTCTTT

clone size: .
D gene: .
J gene: TRBJ2-3
V gene: TRBV4-3
CDR3 protein: CASSQLPGVTDTQYF
CDR3 DNA: TGCGCCAGCAGCCAATTGCCGGGGGTCACAGATACGCAGTATTTT

clone size: .
D gene: .
J gene: TRBJ1-5
V gene: TRBV4-3
CDR3 protein: CASSQDLFFEGVRNQPQHF
CDR3 DNA: TGCGCCAGCAGCCAAGATCTTTTTTTTGAGGGGGTTCGCAATCAGCCCCAGCATTTT

clone size: .
D gene: TRBD1
J gene: TRBJ2-7
V gene: TRBV7-3
CDR3 protein: CASSSYPGQSYEQYF
CDR3 DNA: TGTGCCAGCAGCTCGTATCCGGGACAGTCCTACGAGCAGTACTTC

clone size: .
D gene: .
J gene: TRBJ1-2
V gene: TRBV14
CDR3 protein: CASSQVSGVTDANYGYTF
CDR3 DNA: TGTGCCAGCAGCCAAGTTAGTGGGGTGACAGACGCTAACTATGGCTACACCTTC

clone size: .
D gene: .
J gene: TRBJ2-7
V gene: TRBV7-2
CDR3 protein: CASSLGPLSSYEQYF
CDR3 DNA: TGTGCCAGCAGCTTAGGCCCGCTCAGCTCCTACGAGCAGTACTTC

clone size: .
D gene: TRBD2
J gene: TRBJ2-1
V gene: TRBV19
CDR3 protein: CASILGRGGSYNEQFF
CDR3 DNA: TGTGCCAGTATCCTGGGGCGGGGGGGCTCCTACAATGAGCAGTTCTTC

clone size: once
D gene: .
J gene: TRBJ2-6
V gene: TRBV28
CDR3 protein: CASSSGGGSGANVLTF
CDR3 DNA: TGTGCCAGCAGTTCTGGAGGAGGCTCTGGGGCCAACGTCCTGACTTTC